This is a list of T cell receptor beta chains from one sample in a study of T cells in Graves' hyperthyroidism and ophthalmopathy. TCRdb reanalysed the multiplex PCR reads using MiXCR and keeps one entry per CDR3 protein. This table has about 720,000 distinct CDR3 sequences, over 15% appearing once. The sample taken for sequencing was blood. Receptors were obtained from a woman between 45 and 60 years old with Graves' hyperthyroidism that later progressed to Graves' ophthalmopathy. The CDR3 runs from the conserved cysteine through the conserved F or W. Fields, in order: V gene, J gene, CDR3 protein.

>TRBV2|TRBJ2-7
CASSDWGNEQYF
>TRBV13|TRBJ1-1
CASSPKGGLNTEAFF
>TRBV20-1|TRBJ2-5
CSARVSNRAQETQYF
>TRBV4-1|TRBJ2-5
CASSQDKGSETQYF
>TRBV2|TRBJ2-7
CASSELGSDYEQYF
>TRBV20-1|TRBJ1-4
CSASSGVATNEKLFF
>TRBV5-1|TRBJ2-5
CASSIGRHQETQYF
>TRBV6-4|TRBJ1-4
CASSDKFATNEKLFF
>TRBV19|TRBJ2-1
CASSPYSESSYNEQFF
>TRBV6-1|TRBJ2-7
CASSDQDRRSSYEQYF
>TRBV9|TRBJ2-2
CASGKTQGANTGELFF
>TRBV7-9|TRBJ1-3
CASSLDSRYSGNTIYF
>TRBV12-3/TRBV12-4|TRBJ1-2
CASSRDASYGYTF
>TRBV18|TRBJ1-1
CASSPWGQMNTEAFF
>TRBV12-3/TRBV12-4|TRBJ2-3
CASSFGVTDTQYF
>TRBV29-1|TRBJ2-7
CSALLGKAYEQYF
>TRBV2|TRBJ2-5
CASSEGNSKETQYF
>TRBV5-6|TRBJ1-5
CASSLGRGQSSNQPQHF
>TRBV7-2|TRBJ1-5
CASSLAGAGVHQPQHF
>TRBV12-3/TRBV12-4|TRBJ1-5
CASSLAYGLFRAQHF
>TRBV7-6|TRBJ2-3
CASSYGLYTDTQYF
>TRBV3-1|TRBJ1-1
CASSPGRTGRKAFF
>TRBV5-6|TRBJ2-5
CASSSTIETQYF
>TRBV27|TRBJ1-5
CASGIYREGQPQHF
>TRBV6-2/TRBV6-3|TRBJ1-5
CASLPGAGRPNQPQHF
>TRBV30|TRBJ2-3
CAWSTNTQYF
>TRBV20-1|TRBJ2-3
CSATRDREADTQYF
>TRBV29-1|TRBJ2-7
CSVAGTQSSYEQYF
>TRBV3-1|TRBJ1-4
CASSQEPIANEKLFF
>TRBV7-2|TRBJ1-5
CASSLRAGPWQPQHF
>TRBV12-3/TRBV12-4|TRBJ1-6
CASSLGQGANNSPLHF
>TRBV27|TRBJ2-1
CASSFHANEQFF
>TRBV6-1|TRBJ1-1
CASRGGILNTEAFF
>TRBV12-3/TRBV12-4|TRBJ1-6
CASSSGRTGSYNSPLHF
>TRBV7-7|TRBJ2-5
CASSLVGGSQETQYF
>TRBV10-3|TRBJ1-2
CAISAAGGGANYGYTF
>TRBV5-1|TRBJ2-5
CASSLAGTHQETQYF
>TRBV27|TRBJ2-7
CASRVTGGPYEQYF
>TRBV30|TRBJ1-5
CAWRHGGNQPQHF
>TRBV6-1|TRBJ1-1
CAISKPQGTEAFF
>TRBV19|TRBJ1-2
CASNGRPYGYTF
>TRBV20-1|TRBJ1-5
CSGILGLNQPQHF
>TRBV29-1|TRBJ2-2
CSVEKFSGGALGELFF
>TRBV2|TRBJ1-6
CASRPLSPLHF
>TRBV2|TRBJ1-1
CASSVTKESGIGTEAFF
>TRBV20-1|TRBJ1-5
CSAREDRQIISNQPQHF
>TRBV4-1|TRBJ1-2
CASSQGPEDSGYTF
>TRBV3-1|TRBJ2-3
CASRRSGTSGGATDTQYF
>TRBV20-1|TRBJ1-5
CSARSGQVLGSNQPQHF
>TRBV29-1|TRBJ1-4
CSVAQFDEKLFF
>TRBV19|TRBJ2-4
CASSITAGGTKNIQYF
>TRBV5-5|TRBJ2-7
CASSSGITGQYF
>TRBV3-1|TRBJ2-3
CASSQGLRSTDTQYF
>TRBV20-1|TRBJ2-7
CSARRDVYEQYF
>TRBV20-1|TRBJ2-1
CSAREVETSGTNEQFF